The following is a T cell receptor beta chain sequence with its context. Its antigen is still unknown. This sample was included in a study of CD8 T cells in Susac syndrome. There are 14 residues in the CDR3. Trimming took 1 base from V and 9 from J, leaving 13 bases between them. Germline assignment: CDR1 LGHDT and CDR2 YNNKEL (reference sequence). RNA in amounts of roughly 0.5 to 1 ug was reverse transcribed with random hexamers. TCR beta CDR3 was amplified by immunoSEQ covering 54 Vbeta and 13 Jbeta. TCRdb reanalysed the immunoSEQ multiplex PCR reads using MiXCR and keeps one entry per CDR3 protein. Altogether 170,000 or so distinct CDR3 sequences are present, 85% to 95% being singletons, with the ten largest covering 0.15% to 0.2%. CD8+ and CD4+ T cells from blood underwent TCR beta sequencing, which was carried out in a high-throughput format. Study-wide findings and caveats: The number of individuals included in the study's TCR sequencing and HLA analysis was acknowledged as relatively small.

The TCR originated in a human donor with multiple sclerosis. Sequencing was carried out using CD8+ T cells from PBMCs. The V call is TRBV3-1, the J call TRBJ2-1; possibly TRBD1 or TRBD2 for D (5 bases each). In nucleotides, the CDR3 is TGTGCCAGCAGCCAAGGGGGGATAGTCGCTGAGCAGTTCTTC. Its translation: CASSQGGIVAEQFF.